Presented here are 16 T cell receptor beta chains from one specimen sequenced in a study of T-cell memory formation after mild COVID-19. TCRdb fed the 5' RACE reads into MiXCR, producing one record per CDR3 protein. This table has 350,000 or so distinct CDR3 sequences, about 20% appearing once. Sequenced sample: PBMCs or a T cell subset sorted from them (not recorded which). The origin of the receptors is a young man who had mild COVID-19 (a few samples of this study predate the infection). Cell type and time point are not known.

The chain carries TRBV10-2 and TRBJ2-1; D is ambiguous. The CDR3 has 16 residues. Germline CDR1 reads WSHSY; CDR2 reads SAAADI. Trimming took 6 bases from V and 0 from J, leaving 15 bases between them. The CDR3 DNA is TGCGCCAGCAGAGACCTACAAAAGAGCTCCTACAATGAGCAGTTCTTC. As protein: CASRDLQKSSYNEQFF.

This clonotype turned up a few times. This chain links TRBV7-8 with TRBJ1-1; maybe TRBD1 (5 bases). Germline V lookup: CDR1 SGHVS, CDR2 FQNEAQ. The CDR3 length is 13 residues. The germline V and J ends were trimmed by 5 bases and 7 bases, with 14 bases remaining between them. The CDR3 here is CASSTGTNNEAFF. DNA of the CDR3: TGTGCCAGCAGCACCGGGACCAATAATGAAGCTTTCTTT.

The V and J genes are TRBV12-3 or TRBV12-4 and TRBJ1-2; 10 bases match TRBD1. Unmatched junction bases numbered 16, after V lost 1 base and J lost 8 bases. This CDR3 contains 18 residues. CDR3 loop: CASSLGAGGTGAAWGYTF. CDR3 coding DNA: TGTGCCAGCAGTTTAGGGGCTGGCGGGACAGGGGCGGCTTGGGGCTACACCTTC.

This clonotype has only one observation. The J gene is TRBJ1-1, the V gene TRBV5-1; no clear D. The CDR3 is made up of 12 amino acids. Trimming left V 4 bases short and J 6 bases short, with 10 bases between. Germline V lookup: CDR1 SGHRS, CDR2 YFSETQ. CDR3: CASSQPSPEAFF. DNA of the CDR3: TGCGCCAGCAGCCAACCCAGCCCTGAAGCTTTCTTT.

The V gene is TRBV7-2, the J gene TRBJ1-6; D not resolved. Deletions cut 2 bases from V and 11 bases from J, with 7 bases between. This CDR3 contains 12 residues. CDR1 is SGHTA, CDR2 FQGNSA, per germline. The CDR3 DNA reads as TGTGCCAGCAGCTTATTCGGCCCACCCCTCCACTTT. Protein: CASSLFGPPLHF.

This clonotype was counted a few times. The chain uses TRBV7-2 and TRBJ1-1, with a possible D match to TRBD1 (5 bases). The germline V gene has CDR1 SGHTA and CDR2 FQGNSA. The V gene lost 5 bases and the J gene lost 3 bases, with 13 bases spanning the gap. This CDR3 is 14 amino acids long. DNA of the CDR3: TGTGCCAGCAGCCCTCGAACAGGTCACACTGAAGCTTTCTTT. This sequence encodes CASSPRTGHTEAFF.

This chain joins TRBV7-9 and TRBJ1-6; no firm D call. The V gene's germline CDR1 is SEHNR and CDR2 FQNEAQ (reference sequence). The CDR3 has 16 residues. The V and J ends lost 1 base and 7 bases respectively, with 14 bases between them. The DNA of the CDR3 is TGTGCCAGCAGCTTAGATGGTGGCACGGGGAATTCACCCCTCCACTTT. It is translated as CASSLDGGTGNSPLHF.

The V and J genes are TRBV29-1 and TRBJ2-3; D gene ambiguous. Per the germline V gene, CDR1 is SQVTM and CDR2 is ANQGSEA. The CDR3 has 11 residues. V lost 3 bases and J lost 6, with 7 bases in between. This CDR3 is CSVDSWDTQYF. In DNA, the CDR3 is TGCAGCGTTGATTCTTGGGATACGCAGTATTTT.

This clonotype was detected a few times. V gene TRBV6-5 combines with J gene TRBJ1-6; a possible D gene is TRBD1 (6 bases). CDR1 MNHEY and CDR2 SVGAGI come from the germline V gene. V gave up 0 bases and J gave up 10 bases, with 10 bases separating them. The CDR3 is 14 amino acids. The CDR3 reads CASSYSAGASPLHF. CDR3 sequence (DNA): TGTGCCAGCAGTTACTCTGCAGGGGCCTCACCCCTCCACTTT.

This clonotype showed up just a few times. The chain joins TRBV20-1 to TRBJ1-2, with D perhaps TRBD1 (6 bases). Trimming removed 8 bases from V and 4 bases from J, with 17 bases in between. The length of the CDR3 is 13 residues. Germline CDR1 and CDR2: DFQATT and SNEGSKA (reference sequence). The CDR3: CSTLRQAPYGYTF. CDR3 in DNA: TGCAGTACTTTACGACAGGCGCCCTATGGCTACACCTTC.

The chain couples TRBV9 to TRBJ2-7, with D uncertain. CDR1 and CDR2 from the germline V gene are SGDLS and YYNGEE. Deletions cut 0 bases from V and 1 base from J, with 8 bases between. The CDR3 totals 14 residues. CDR3 protein: CASSVDGRSYEQYF. CDR3 nucleotide sequence: TGTGCCAGCAGCGTAGATGGTCGATCCTACGAGCAGTACTTC. Full variable domain (remainder filled in from reference TRBV9 and TRBJ2-7): DSGVTQTPKHLITATGQRVTLRCSPRSGDLSVYWYQQSLDQGLQFLIQYYNGEERAKGNILERFSAQQFPDLHSELNLSSLELGDSALYFCASSVDGRSYEQYFGPGTRLTVT.

V is TRBV25-1 and J is TRBJ2-5; D not certain. In germline, CDR1 is MGHDK, CDR2 SYGVNS. Deletions cut 4 bases from V and 10 bases from J, with 10 bases between. The CDR3 contains 11 residues. CDR3 region: CASSVAAHQYF. CDR3 bases: TGTGCCAGCAGTGTGGCGGCCCACCAGTACTTC.

This clonotype was seen only a few times. The chain employs TRBV4-3 and TRBJ2-5, with 8 positions matching TRBD2. The germline CDR1 and CDR2 sequences are LGHNA and YSLEER. V was clipped by 1 base and J by 4 bases; unmatched bases: 5. CDR3 length equals 15 residues. The CDR3 DNA reads as TGCGCCAGCAGCCAAGCTAGCGGGCCGGCAGAGACCCAGTACTTC. This gives the protein CASSQASGPAETQYF.

This clonotype was seen only a few times. The chain recombines TRBV24-1 with TRBJ2-1, with a tentative D call TRBD1 (6 bases). The V gene lost 9 bases and the J gene lost 0 bases, with 14 bases spanning the gap. CDR3 length: 15 amino acids. The germline V gene encodes CDR1 KGHDR and CDR2 SFDVKD. The CDR3 DNA reads as TGTGCCACCTCCCACAGGGAGAGCTCCTACAATGAGCAGTTCTTC. Its protein product is CATSHRESSYNEQFF.

This clonotype was detected only a few times. The chain is built from TRBV7-2 and TRBJ1-2; D is unresolved. From germline, CDR1 is SGHTA and CDR2 FQGNSA. V was shortened by 5 bases and J by 2 bases, with 18 bases between the two germline ends. This CDR3 is built from 16 residues. The CDR3 protein is CASSPYPGYSNYGYTF. The DNA of the CDR3 is TGTGCCAGCAGCCCTTATCCGGGATATTCCAACTATGGCTACACCTTC.

This clonotype occurred a few times. This chain connects TRBV28 to TRBJ1-5, with TRBD1 as a possible D gene (6 bases). The CDR3 sequence is 15 residues long. Deletions cut 6 bases from V and 0 bases from J, with 12 bases between. CDR1 is MDHEN and CDR2 is SYDVKM in the germline V gene. The CDR3 nucleotides read TGTGCCAGCAGCGGACAGTTATATAGCAATCAGCCCCAGCATTTT. This sequence encodes CASSGQLYSNQPQHF.